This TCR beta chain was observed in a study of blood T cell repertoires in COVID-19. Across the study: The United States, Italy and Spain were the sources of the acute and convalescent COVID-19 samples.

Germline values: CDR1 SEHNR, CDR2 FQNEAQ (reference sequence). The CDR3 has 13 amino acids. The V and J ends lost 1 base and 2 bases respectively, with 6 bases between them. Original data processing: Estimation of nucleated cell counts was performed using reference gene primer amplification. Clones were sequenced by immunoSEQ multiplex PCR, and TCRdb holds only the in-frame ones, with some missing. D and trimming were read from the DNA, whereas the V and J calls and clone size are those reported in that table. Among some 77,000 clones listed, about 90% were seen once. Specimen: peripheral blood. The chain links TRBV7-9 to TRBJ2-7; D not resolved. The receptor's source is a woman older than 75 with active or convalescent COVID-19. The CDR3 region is CASSLDLAYEQYF. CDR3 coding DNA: TGTGCCAGCAGCTTAGATCTAGCCTACGAGCAGTACTTC.